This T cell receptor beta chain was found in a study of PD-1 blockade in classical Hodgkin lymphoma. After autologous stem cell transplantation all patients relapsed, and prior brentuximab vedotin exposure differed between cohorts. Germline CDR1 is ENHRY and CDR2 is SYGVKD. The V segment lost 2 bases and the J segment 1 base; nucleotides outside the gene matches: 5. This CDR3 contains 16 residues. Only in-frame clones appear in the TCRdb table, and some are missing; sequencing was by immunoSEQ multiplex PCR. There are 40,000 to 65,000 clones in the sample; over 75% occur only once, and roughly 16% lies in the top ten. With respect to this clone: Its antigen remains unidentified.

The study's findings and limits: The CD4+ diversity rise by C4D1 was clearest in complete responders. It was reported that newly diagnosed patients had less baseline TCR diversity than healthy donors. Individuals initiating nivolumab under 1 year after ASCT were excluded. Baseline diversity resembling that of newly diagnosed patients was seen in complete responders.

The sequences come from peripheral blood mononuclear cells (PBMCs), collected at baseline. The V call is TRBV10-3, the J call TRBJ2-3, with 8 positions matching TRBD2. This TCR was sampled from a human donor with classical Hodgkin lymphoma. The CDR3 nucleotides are TGTGCCATCAGTGAGACTAGCGGCCTCGGCACAGATACGCAGTATTTT. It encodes CAISETSGLGTDTQYF.